This T cell receptor (beta chain) was sequenced for a study of blood T cell repertoires in COVID-19. Generated by immunoSEQ multiplex PCR, the TCRdb table keeps only in-frame clones and is missing some. Among hundreds of thousands of clones, over 65% were seen once, and the ten largest hold 2% to 3%. This CDR3 spans 17 amino acids. CDR1 and CDR2 from the germline V gene are LNHDA and SQIVND (reference sequence). Deletions cut 1 base from V and 0 bases from J, with 10 bases between. The sequence derives from a woman between 65 and 79 years old with active or convalescent COVID-19. Source material: peripheral blood. The rearrangement links TRBV19 to TRBJ2-6, with D unclear. The CDR3, as DNA: TGTGCCAGTAGTATAGTGAGAGGCAGCTCTGGGGCCAACGTCCTGACTTTC. This translates into CASSIVRGSSGANVLTF. Full variable domain (outside the CDR3, taken from reference TRBV19 and TRBJ2-6): DGGITQSPKYLFRKEGQNVTLSCEQNLNHDAMYWYRQDPGQGLRLIYYSQIVNDFQKGDIAEGYSVSREKKESFPLTVTSAQKNPTAFYLCASSIVRGSSGANVLTFGAGSRLTVL.